The 21 T cell receptor beta chains in this list originate from one sample, sequenced in a study of shared clonotypes between healthy human individuals. TCRdb keeps only in-frame clones here, not all; method: immunoSEQ multiplex PCR. The sample carries about 470,000 clones, more than 75% recorded once. The sample comprised PBMCs. The receptors were sampled from a woman between 40 and 55 years old in good health. Some clones in this sample may be carry-over from other donors' samples.

This clone was recorded many times. The chain recombines TRBV14 with TRBJ1-1; no clear D. Trimming took off 1 base at V and 8 bases at J, with 14 bases between the two ends. CDR3 length: 14 residues. In germline, CDR1 is SGHDN, CDR2 FVKESK. This CDR3 is CASSQGRHYSEAFF. CDR3 nucleotides: TGTGCCAGCAGCCAAGGGAGGCATTATTCAGAAGCTTTCTTT.

The rearrangement links TRBV5-5 to TRBJ2-7; D is ambiguous. With 0 bases removed from V and 0 bases from J, the gap between germline ends came to 7 bases. CDR1 is SGHKS and CDR2 is YYEKEE in the germline V gene (reference sequence). The CDR3 length is 14 residues. Here the CDR3 DNA reads TGTGCCAGCAGCTTGGAGGCTAGCTCCTACGAGCAGTACTTC. It codes for CASSLEASSYEQYF.

The chain uses TRBV2 and TRBJ2-7, with TRBD2 matching 15 bases. J was trimmed by 5 bases and V by 7 bases; bases with no gene match: 6. The CDR3 loop spans 15 amino acids. The germline gives CDR1 SNHLY, CDR2 FYNNEI. In DNA form, the CDR3 reads TGTGCCAGCACCAGGACTAGCGGGAGGGCTGACGAGCAGTACTTC. This translates into CASTRTSGRADEQYF.

This clone was recorded once. V is TRBV7-9 and J is TRBJ2-5, with D unclear. The J call may be incorrect, as the DNA end agrees better with TRBJ2-7. The germline V gene encodes CDR1 SEHNR and CDR2 FQNEAQ (reference sequence). The CDR3 length is 12 residues. The CDR3 bases are TGTGCCAGCAGCTTTAGTAGCTACGAGCAGTACTTC. This sequence encodes CASSFSSYEQYF.

This clone was observed many times. The V call is TRBV28, the J call TRBJ1-5; a possible D gene is TRBD1 (5 bases). CDR1 is MDHEN and CDR2 is SYDVKM in the germline V gene. V was cut by 5 bases and J by 0 bases, with 11 bases left in between. This CDR3 has 15 amino acids. CDR3 sequence: CASSPDSYSNQPQHF. In nucleotides, the CDR3 is TGTGCCAGCAGTCCCGACAGCTATAGCAATCAGCCCCAGCATTTT.

V gene TRBV2 combines with J gene TRBJ2-5; D perhaps matches TRBD1 (5 bases). Trimming took off 2 bases at V and 0 bases at J, with 13 bases between the two ends. The CDR3 is made up of 16 amino acids. Per germline, CDR1 SNHLY and CDR2 FYNNEI. As DNA, the CDR3 is TGTGCCAGCAGTGAACAGGGCAGGGTGTACCAAGAGACCCAGTACTTC. It codes for CASSEQGRVYQETQYF. The full variable domain, with the rest looked up from reference TRBV2 and TRBJ2-5, is EPEVTQTPSHQVTQMGQEVILRCVPISNHLYFYWYRQILGQKVEFLVSFYNNEISEKSEIFDDQFSVERPDGSNFTLKIRSTKLEDSAMYFCASSEQGRVYQETQYFGPGTRLLVL.

This clone has only a few counts. A read error is possible here, since a much larger clone lies one base away. The chain uses TRBV6-5 and TRBJ2-3; TRBD2 matches 7 bases. Germline trimming cut 4 bases from V and 0 bases from J; bases unmatched to any gene: 1. CDR1 is MNHEY and CDR2 is SVGAGI in the germline V gene. The CDR3 totals 14 residues. The CDR3 is CASSFSGSTDTQYF. The CDR3 bases are TGTGCCAGCAGTTTTAGCGGGAGCACAGATACGCAGTATTTT.

This sequence joins TRBV7-9 and TRBJ2-5; 7 nucleotides line up with TRBD2. From germline, CDR1 is SEHNR and CDR2 FQNEAQ (reference sequence). This CDR3 is 16 amino acids long. V lost 5 bases to trimming and J lost 4 bases; unmatched junction nucleotides: 13. DNA for the CDR3: TGTGCCAGCAGCAACCCCCTGGGTGCGGGGGTAGAGACCCAGTACTTC. Amino acid sequence: CASSNPLGAGVETQYF.

This sequence joins TRBV6-5 and TRBJ2-3, with no clear D. The CDR3 is 13 residues long. Germline CDR1 reads MNHEY; CDR2 reads SVGAGI. The V end lost 3 bases, the J end lost 2 bases, and 6 bases lay between the germline ends. As DNA, the CDR3 is TGTGCCAGCAGTTATCGGACCACAGATACGCAGTATTTT. Protein product: CASSYRTTDTQYF.

The chain joins TRBV7-6 to TRBJ1-5; tentative D call: TRBD1 (6 bases). The CDR3 spans 13 residues. The V gene lost 5 bases and the J gene lost 5 bases, with 10 bases spanning the gap. Germline CDR1 SGHVS, CDR2 FNYEAQ. The CDR3 DNA reads TGTGCCAGCAGCCTCAACAGGGATCAGCCCCAGCATTTT. This encodes CASSLNRDQPQHF.

The rearrangement uses TRBV28 and TRBJ1-5, with unresolved D. V lost 5 bases to trimming and J lost 0 bases, with 17 bases between them. CDR3 length: 17 amino acids. Germline CDR1 is MDHEN and CDR2 is SYDVKM. CDR3 nucleotides: TGTGCCAGCAGTATACTTTTGGACTCCTATAGCAATCAGCCCCAGCATTTT. Amino acids: CASSILLDSYSNQPQHF.

The chain has TRBV18 and TRBJ2-1; TRBD2 aligns across 9 bases. Trimming cost V 3 bases and J 8 bases; bases outside gene matches: 8. Per germline, CDR1 KGHSH and CDR2 LQKENI. The CDR3 contains 15 residues. CDR3 sequence reads: CASSPSGRMGDEQFF. The CDR3 DNA sequence: TGTGCCAGCTCACCGAGCGGGAGGATGGGCGATGAGCAGTTCTTC.

CDR3 residues: CASTRADTQYF. Here the CDR3 DNA reads TGTGCCAGCACTAGGGCAGATACGCAGTATTTT. The chain is built from TRBV6-5 and TRBJ2-3; D is undetermined. The ends were cut back, 7 bases at V and 4 bases at J, with 6 bases in the middle. The germline V gene encodes CDR1 MNHEY and CDR2 SVGAGI. CDR3 length: 11 amino acids.

This sequence joins TRBV29-1 and TRBJ2-3; 9 bases fit TRBD2. Germline V gene sequence: CDR1 SQVTM, CDR2 ANQGSEA. The CDR3 is made up of 13 amino acids. Trimming cost V 4 bases and J 5 bases; bases outside gene matches: 4. CDR3 residues: CSVGREGGDTQYF. CDR3 coding DNA: TGCAGCGTTGGGCGGGAGGGTGGAGATACGCAGTATTTT.

This clone appeared once. The chain has TRBV5-5 and TRBJ2-7, with TRBD1 matching over 8 bases. The germline CDR1 and CDR2 sequences are SGHKS and YYEKEE (reference sequence). This CDR3 contains 12 residues. The V gene end was trimmed by 3 bases and the J gene end by 6 bases; junction bases not matched to a gene: 2. CDR3 sequence: CASSWTGTEQYF. The CDR3 region has the DNA TGTGCCAGCAGCTGGACAGGGACCGAGCAGTACTTC.

The genes are TRBV18 and TRBJ2-1, with 8 bases that match TRBD2. The CDR3 is 15 amino acids. The germline gives CDR1 KGHSH, CDR2 LQKENI. Trimming removed 3 bases from V and 9 bases from J; junction bases left unmatched: 10. The CDR3 DNA sequence: TGTGCCAGCTCACCTCCGGCCGGGGGGGTTCGTGAGCAGTTCTTC. This codes for CASSPPAGGVREQFF.

The chain is built from TRBV6-5 and TRBJ1-2; D is unclear. Between the trimmed V and J ends, which lost 6 bases and 3 bases, there was a span of 5 bases. CDR3 length: 11 amino acids. CDR1 and CDR2 from the germline V gene are MNHEY and SVGAGI. The CDR3 sequence: CASRKDYGYTF. Written as DNA, the CDR3 is TGTGCCAGCAGGAAGGACTATGGCTACACCTTC.

This chain joins TRBV4-1 and TRBJ2-1; a possible D gene is TRBD1 (5 bases). Germline CDR1 MGHRA, CDR2 YSYEKL. V dropped 4 bases and J dropped 0 bases, with 13 bases sitting between them. The CDR3 loop spans 16 amino acids. CDR3 DNA: TGCGCCAGCAGCCCTTATAGGGGTAACTCCTACAATGAGCAGTTCTTC. Its protein product is CASSPYRGNSYNEQFF.

The chain recombines TRBV7-8 with TRBJ2-3, with D possibly called TRBD1 or TRBD2 (6 bases each). In germline, CDR1 is SGHVS, CDR2 FQNEAQ. The ends were cut back, 6 bases at V and 5 bases at J, with 24 bases in the middle. The CDR3 length is 17 residues. The CDR3 sequence is CASSRWGSGGGRDTQYF. CDR3 nucleotides: TGTGCCAGCAGTCGATGGGGTAGCGGAGGGGGTAGAGATACGCAGTATTTT.

The chain combines TRBV4-1 with TRBJ1-5, with D unclear. Germline assignment: CDR1 MGHRA and CDR2 YSYEKL. The V gene lost 0 bases and the J gene lost 5 bases, with 11 bases spanning the gap. The CDR3 is 15 amino acids. DNA for the CDR3: TGCGCCAGCAGCCAAGACCCCACAACTGATCAGCCCCAGCATTTT. Protein product: CASSQDPTTDQPQHF.

This chain links TRBV30 with TRBJ2-7; D not certain. The CDR3 covers 13 residues. In germline, CDR1 is GTSNPN, CDR2 SVGIG (reference sequence). V was pared by 4 bases and J by 4 bases, with 14 bases between. The CDR3 bases are TGTGCCTGGAAGAGGAAATCCGGGTACGAGCAGTACTTC. Protein product: CAWKRKSGYEQYF.